One sample yielded the 30 T cell receptor beta chains listed below, sequenced in a study of blood T cell repertoires in COVID-19. This table comes from immunoSEQ multiplex PCR, and its TCRdb copy is limited to in-frame clones, with some not included. The table includes about 160,000 clones, over 75% detected once. Sequenced sample: peripheral blood. All receptors come from a human donor in a cohort sampled during active COVID-19.

This chain uses TRBV19 with TRBJ1-2; D might be TRBD1 (5 bases). The CDR3 is 16 residues long. The V gene lost 4 bases and the J gene lost 4 bases, with 19 bases spanning the gap. Germline CDR1 LNHDA, CDR2 SQIVND (reference sequence). Here the CDR3 DNA reads TGTGCCAGTAGTAACAGAGGACAAAGTGTGGGCTATGGCTACACCTTC. It specifies CASSNRGQSVGYGYTF.

V gene TRBV7-2 combines with J gene TRBJ2-1; tentative D call: TRBD1 (7 bases). The CDR3 is made up of 16 amino acids. The germline V and J ends were trimmed by 2 bases and 8 bases, with 19 bases remaining between them. Germline CDR1 and CDR2: SGHTA and FQGNSA. The CDR3 DNA reads TGTGCCAGCAGCTTAATAGTGACAGGGAGGTGGGATGAGCAGTTCTTC. Encoded protein: CASSLIVTGRWDEQFF. The full variable domain, rest sourced from reference TRBV7-2 and TRBJ2-1, is GAGVSQSPSNKVTEKGKDVELRCDPISGHTALYWYRQSLGQGLEFLIYFQGNSAPDKSGLPSDRFSAERTGGSVSTLTIQRTQQEDSAVYLCASSLIVTGRWDEQFFGPGTRLTVL.

The rearrangement uses TRBV5-1 and TRBJ2-6; D perhaps matches TRBD2 (5 bases). Germline V CDR1 and CDR2: SGHRS, YFSETQ. With 1 base removed from V and 5 bases from J, the gap between germline ends came to 19 bases. The CDR3 length is 18 residues. CDR3 region: CASSLNGVRASWANVLTF. As DNA, the CDR3 is TGCGCCAGCAGCTTGAACGGGGTCAGAGCTTCGTGGGCCAACGTCCTGACTTTC.

The V and J genes are TRBV6-5 and TRBJ1-1; tentative D call: TRBD1 (5 bases). V was pared by 2 bases and J by 6 bases, with 16 bases between. The CDR3 runs 15 residues. CDR1 is MNHEY, CDR2 SVGAGI, per germline. For the CDR3, the DNA is TGTGCCAGCAGTTACATTCCGGGGCCGGGGGCTGAAGCTTTCTTT. Its protein product is CASSYIPGPGAEAFF.

This sequence joins TRBV29-1 and TRBJ2-1, with a weak D call TRBD2 (5 bases). V was cut by 1 base and J by 8 bases, with 24 bases left in between. The CDR3 spans 17 residues. Germline values: CDR1 SQVTM, CDR2 ANQGSEA. In DNA, the CDR3 is TGCAGCGTTGAAGGACACACCGGCGGGTTAGGACTTGATGAGCAGTTCTTC. As protein: CSVEGHTGGLGLDEQFF.

This clone showed up just a few times. This chain connects TRBV2 to TRBJ2-2; TRBD1 matches 11 bases. This CDR3 comprises 15 residues. V lost 4 bases to trimming and J lost 6 bases; unmatched junction nucleotides: 4. Looked up from germline, CDR1 is SNHLY and CDR2 is FYNNEI. CDR3 coding DNA: TGTGCCAGCAGTGCGATGGGACAGGGGGCCGGGGAGCTGTTTTTT. Translation: CASSAMGQGAGELFF.

The gene calls are TRBV10-3 and TRBJ1-1; TRBD1 matches at 10 bases. Trimming took 2 bases from V and 5 from J; bases not matched to a gene: 2. Germline V gene lookup returns CDR1 ENHRY and CDR2 SYGVKD. This CDR3 has 14 amino acids. CDR3 in DNA: TGTGCCATCAGTGAGGGGACAGGGGTTACTGAAGCTTTCTTT. This sequence encodes CAISEGTGVTEAFF.

The table lists this clone with many counts. This chain uses TRBV9 with TRBJ2-3; D gene unclear. Germline CDR1 and CDR2: SGDLS and YYNGEE. Trimming took 0 bases from V and 5 from J, leaving 10 bases between them. This CDR3 spans 14 amino acids. The CDR3 coding sequence is TGTGCCAGCAGCGTAGGTGATCCCGGAGATACGCAGTATTTT. This codes for CASSVGDPGDTQYF.

This chain joins TRBV19 and TRBJ2-3; 13 bases align to TRBD2. Germline V lookup: CDR1 LNHDA, CDR2 SQIVND (reference sequence). The ends lost 4 bases at V and 0 bases at J; junction bases unmatched: 13. The CDR3 extends over 20 amino acids. The CDR3 region has the DNA TGTGCCAGTAGTAAGACTAGCGGGGGGCAGTACAGAATAAGCACAGATACGCAGTATTTT. This codes for CASSKTSGGQYRISTDTQYF.

This clone appeared once. The genes are TRBV11-2 and TRBJ2-5; 8 nucleotides align to TRBD2. J gave up 2 bases and V 5 bases, and 7 bases lay outside the gene matches. The CDR3 sequence is 15 residues long. Looked up from germline, CDR1 is SGHAT and CDR2 is FQNNGV. The CDR3: CASSRFRGGQETQYF. CDR3 sequence (DNA): TGTGCCAGCAGCCGTTTTCGGGGGGGGCAAGAGACCCAGTACTTC.

This clone was observed a handful of times. The gene calls are TRBV5-1 and TRBJ2-5, with D tentatively TRBD2 (6 bases). The ends were cut back, 4 bases at V and 5 bases at J, with 18 bases in the middle. Germline V CDR1 and CDR2: SGHRS, YFSETQ. The CDR3 runs to 15 residues. The CDR3 region is CASSPSHTGEETQYF. In nucleotides, the CDR3 is TGCGCCAGCAGCCCGTCACATACGGGAGAGGAGACCCAGTACTTC.

This clone is a singleton in its sample. The J gene is TRBJ1-1, the V gene TRBV27, with D tentatively TRBD1 (5 bases). V was cut by 6 bases and J by 5 bases, with 16 bases left in between. Germline V gene sequence: CDR1 MNHEY, CDR2 SMNVEV (reference sequence). The CDR3 contains 14 residues. The CDR3 loop is CASSPGRDMTEAFF. The CDR3 coding sequence is TGTGCCAGCAGCCCAGGGAGGGATATGACTGAAGCTTTCTTT.

CDR3 residues: CASRGGRTTDTQYF. CDR3 sequence (DNA): TGTGCCAGCAGGGGGGGACGGACCACAGATACGCAGTATTTT. The V and J genes are TRBV6-5 and TRBJ2-3; a possible D gene is TRBD2 (6 bases). V was clipped by 6 bases and J by 2 bases, with 12 bases between them. The CDR3 is made up of 14 amino acids. Per germline, CDR1 MNHEY and CDR2 SVGAGI.

CDR3 residues: CASSFDRGNGELFF. The CDR3 DNA is TGTGCCAGCAGCTTTGACAGGGGGAACGGGGAGCTGTTTTTT. The rearrangement joins TRBV7-6 to TRBJ2-2, with 9 nucleotides matching TRBD1. V lost 3 bases and J lost 7; bases outside the gene matches: 3. CDR1 is SGHVS, CDR2 FNYEAQ, per germline. The CDR3 covers 14 residues.

This clone was recorded many times. The CDR3 sequence is CASSATGYTEAFF. In DNA form, the CDR3 reads TGTGCCAGTAGTGCAACAGGGTACACTGAAGCTTTCTTT. This rearrangement joins TRBV19 to TRBJ1-1; tentative D call: TRBD1 (6 bases). The ends were cut back, 5 bases at V and 3 bases at J, with 10 bases in the middle. Germline-derived CDR1 and CDR2 are LNHDA and SQIVND (reference sequence). The CDR3 is 13 amino acids.

The chain is built from TRBV15 and TRBJ1-1, with D unresolved. Trimming took off 1 base at V and 1 base at J, with 10 bases between the two ends. Germline V gene data show CDR1 as LNHNV and CDR2 as YYDKDF (reference sequence). The CDR3 loop spans 15 amino acids. CDR3 sequence: CATSRAGVRNTEAFF. Written as DNA, the CDR3 is TGTGCCACCAGCAGAGCTGGAGTAAGGAACACTGAAGCTTTCTTT.

This clone was seen more than once but under ten times. DNA of the CDR3: TGTGCCAGCAGCCAAGGCGGGAGCCCCTACAATGAGCAGTTCTTC. Translated, it gives CASSQGGSPYNEQFF. V usage is TRBV9 and J usage is TRBJ2-1; 7 positions match TRBD2. The J segment lost 2 bases and the V segment lost 4 bases, leaving 6 bases of the junction unmatched. The CDR3 is 15 amino acids. Germline V gene sequence: CDR1 SGDLS, CDR2 YYNGEE. The whole variable domain, remainder taken from reference TRBV9 and TRBJ2-1, is DSGVTQTPKHLITATGQRVTLRCSPRSGDLSVYWYQQSLDQGLQFLIQYYNGEERAKGNILERFSAQQFPDLHSELNLSSLELGDSALYFCASSQGGSPYNEQFFGPGTRLTVL.

The chain joins TRBV19 to TRBJ2-1; a possible D gene is TRBD1 (5 bases). Germline V CDR1 and CDR2: LNHDA, SQIVND (reference sequence). Between the trimmed V and J ends, which lost 4 bases and 8 bases, there was a span of 12 bases. This CDR3 is 13 amino acids long. This CDR3 reads CASSRGQGYEQFF. DNA of the CDR3: TGTGCCAGTAGTAGGGGCCAGGGATATGAGCAGTTCTTC.

The genes are TRBV6-6 and TRBJ1-2; 7 bases map to TRBD1. Germline CDR1 MNHNY, CDR2 SVGAGI (reference sequence). CDR3 length: 14 residues. V dropped 6 bases and J dropped 1; count of bases not matched to a gene: 5. The CDR3 spells CASRSGQNNYGYTF. The CDR3, as DNA: TGTGCCAGCAGGTCGGGACAGAATAACTATGGCTACACCTTC.

The chain recombines TRBV6-2 or TRBV6-3 with TRBJ1-5; TRBD1 aligns across 8 bases. The CDR3 has 17 amino acids. CDR1 MNHEY and CDR2 SVGEGT come from the germline V gene. Trimming cost V 6 bases and J 6 bases; bases outside gene matches: 16. CDR3 in DNA: TGTGCCAGCAGCCCGGGATTAGCAGGGGGCGCAGCTCAGCCCCAGCATTTT. Protein sequence: CASSPGLAGGAAQPQHF.

The chain recombines TRBV29-1 with TRBJ2-1; D is uncertain. The CDR3 contains 11 residues. The germline V gene encodes CDR1 SQVTM and CDR2 ANQGSEA. With 5 bases removed from V and 7 bases from J, the gap between germline ends came to 9 bases. The DNA of the CDR3 is TGCAGCGTTCCTCCCCTTAATGAGCAGTTCTTC. Its translation is CSVPPLNEQFF.

CDR3 DNA: TGTGCCAGCAGCCCCAGGGGGTCCCACTACGAGCAGTACTTC. Protein: CASSPRGSHYEQYF. The chain joins TRBV27 to TRBJ2-7; 7 bases fit TRBD1. The trim removed 6 bases at V and 3 bases at J, leaving 8 bases unmatched. Germline-derived CDR1 and CDR2 are MNHEY and SMNVEV (reference sequence). The CDR3 covers 14 residues.

The V and J genes are TRBV6-4 and TRBJ2-7, with 9 bases fitting TRBD1. The ends lost 2 bases at V and 4 bases at J; junction bases unmatched: 6. CDR1 is MRHNA and CDR2 is SNTAGT in the germline V gene. The CDR3 spans 15 residues. As DNA, the CDR3 is TGTGCCAGCAGTGACCCGGACAGGGGCCCGTACGAGCAGTACTTC. It specifies CASSDPDRGPYEQYF.

The V call is TRBV6-1, the J call TRBJ2-4, with D unresolved. Germline CDR1 reads MNHNS; CDR2 reads SASEGT. The CDR3 loop spans 16 amino acids. Trimming left V 3 bases short and J 0 bases short, with 12 bases between. The CDR3 sequence is CASSEQVRLAKNIQYF. The CDR3 bases are TGTGCCAGCAGTGAGCAGGTCCGTTTAGCCAAAAACATTCAGTACTTC.

In DNA, the CDR3 is TGTGCCAGCTCACCGGGAGGGGTTGCCAAAAACATTCAGTACTTC. Translating gives CASSPGGVAKNIQYF. V and J are TRBV18 and TRBJ2-4, with 7 bases aligning to TRBD2. The CDR3 runs 15 residues. Germline assignment: CDR1 KGHSH and CDR2 LQKENI. J lost 1 base, V lost 3 bases, and 3 bases had no gene match.

The chain has TRBV7-6 and TRBJ2-7; 9 bases align to TRBD1. Unmatched junction bases numbered 7, after V lost 5 bases and J lost 2 bases. The CDR3 is 15 amino acids. Germline lookup yields CDR1 SGHVS and CDR2 FNYEAQ. The CDR3 spells CASSRDRDNAYEQYF. CDR3 bases: TGTGCCAGCAGCAGGGACAGGGACAACGCCTACGAGCAGTACTTC.

V is TRBV12-3 or TRBV12-4 and J is TRBJ2-1; 11 positions match TRBD2. V shed 8 bases and J 7 bases; nucleotides not matched to a gene: 4. The CDR3 has 13 residues. CDR3 sequence: CASGLAGINEQFF. The CDR3 DNA sequence: TGTGCCAGCGGACTAGCGGGTATTAATGAGCAGTTCTTC.

V and J are TRBV30 and TRBJ2-2, with D perhaps matching TRBD1 (5 bases). The CDR3 runs 15 residues. Trimming took off 5 bases at V and 0 bases at J, with 13 bases between the two ends. Germline V gene lookup returns CDR1 GTSNPN and CDR2 SVGIG (reference sequence). CDR3 region: CAWVSWGANTGELFF. Here the CDR3 DNA reads TGTGCCTGGGTTTCCTGGGGCGCGAACACCGGGGAGCTGTTTTTT.

This chain uses TRBV15 with TRBJ1-6; 8 nucleotides agree with TRBD1. Looked up from germline, CDR1 is LNHNV and CDR2 is YYDKDF (reference sequence). The trim removed 6 bases at V and 7 bases at J, leaving 8 bases unmatched. CDR3 size: 15 residues. DNA of the CDR3: TGTGCCACCAGAGACAGGGGCCCCGTAAATTCACCCCTCCACTTT. Translation: CATRDRGPVNSPLHF.

The gene calls are TRBV5-1 and TRBJ1-2; 9 bases align to TRBD1. Losses at the gene ends were 3 bases for V and 4 bases for J; bases not matched to a gene: 4. CDR1 SGHRS and CDR2 YFSETQ come from the germline V gene. This CDR3 spans 14 amino acids. The CDR3, as DNA: TGCGCCAGCAGCTCGGTGACAGGGGGCTATGGCTACACCTTC. It yields the protein CASSSVTGGYGYTF.